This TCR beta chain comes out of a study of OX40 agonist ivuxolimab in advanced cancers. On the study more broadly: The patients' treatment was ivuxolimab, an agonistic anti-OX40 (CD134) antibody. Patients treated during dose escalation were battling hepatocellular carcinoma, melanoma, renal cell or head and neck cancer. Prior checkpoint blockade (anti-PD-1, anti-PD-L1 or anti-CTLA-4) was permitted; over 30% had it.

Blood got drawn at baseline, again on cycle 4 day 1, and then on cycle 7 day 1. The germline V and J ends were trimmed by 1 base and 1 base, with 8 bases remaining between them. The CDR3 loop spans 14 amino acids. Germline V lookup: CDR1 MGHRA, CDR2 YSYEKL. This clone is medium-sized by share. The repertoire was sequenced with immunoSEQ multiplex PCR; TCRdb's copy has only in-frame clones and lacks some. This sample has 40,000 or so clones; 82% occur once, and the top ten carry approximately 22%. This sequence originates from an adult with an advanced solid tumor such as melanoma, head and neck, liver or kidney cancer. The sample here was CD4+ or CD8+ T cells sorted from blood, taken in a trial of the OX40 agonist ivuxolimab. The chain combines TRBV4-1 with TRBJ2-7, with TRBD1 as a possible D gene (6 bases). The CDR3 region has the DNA TGCGCCAGCAGCCAAGTGGACAGTTCCTACGAGCAGTACTTC. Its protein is CASSQVDSSYEQYF.